Below, 27 T cell receptor beta chains from the same sample are listed, as sequenced in a study of radiotherapy plus CTLA-4 blockade in lung cancer. Clones were sequenced by immunoSEQ multiplex PCR, and TCRdb holds only the in-frame ones, with some missing. The top ten clones hold about 8% of a sample with approximately 52,000 clones, roughly 80% of them seen once. Sequenced here: peripheral blood, sampled from a patient treated with radiotherapy plus ipilimumab. These receptors all come from a human donor with non-small cell lung cancer who had a complete response to radiotherapy plus ipilimumab.

Written as DNA, the CDR3 is TGTGCCAGCAGCTTAGGGGGCAACTCTGGAAACACCATATATTTT. Its translation: CASSLGGNSGNTIYF. The chain is built from TRBV9 and TRBJ1-3, with 7 bases aligning to TRBD1. Germline CDR1 reads SGDLS; CDR2 reads YYNGEE. Trimming removed 4 bases from V and 0 bases from J; junction bases left unmatched: 4. The CDR3 is made up of 15 amino acids.

The V and J genes are TRBV5-6 and TRBJ1-2; D not certain. Trimming shortened V by 0 bases and J by 4 bases, and 16 bases separated the two germline ends. This CDR3 has 16 amino acids. Germline V gene lookup returns CDR1 SGHDT and CDR2 YYEEEE. CDR3 in amino acids: CASSLGPVAASYGYTF. CDR3 DNA sequence: TGTGCCAGCAGCTTGGGGCCCGTGGCCGCTTCCTATGGCTACACCTTC.

The chain is built from TRBV7-9 and TRBJ2-7; a possible D gene is TRBD1 (6 bases). The ends were cut back, 5 bases at V and 3 bases at J, with 14 bases in the middle. The CDR3 consists of 14 residues. In germline, CDR1 is SEHNR, CDR2 FQNEAQ (reference sequence). CDR3 sequence: CASSQQGLVYEQYF. In DNA form, the CDR3 reads TGTGCCAGCAGCCAACAGGGTTTAGTCTACGAGCAGTACTTC.

V usage is TRBV7-2 and J usage is TRBJ2-4, with 8 bases matching TRBD2. V shed 4 bases, J shed 9 bases, and the junction held 8 bases outside the gene matches. From germline, CDR1 is SGHTA and CDR2 FQGNSA. CDR3 size: 14 residues. CDR3 sequence (DNA): TGTGCCAGCAGCTCACAGGGACGGGAGGGCATTCAGTACTTC. This codes for CASSSQGREGIQYF.

This clone was observed once. V and J are TRBV11-3 and TRBJ2-5; 8 nucleotides line up with TRBD2. The CDR3 consists of 15 residues. The germline V gene encodes CDR1 SGHNT and CDR2 YENEEA. Germline trimming cut 5 bases from V and 5 bases from J; bases unmatched to any gene: 10. The CDR3 region is CASSRVGGRWETQYF. The CDR3 DNA is TGTGCCAGCAGCCGCGTCGGCGGGAGGTGGGAGACCCAGTACTTC.

The gene calls are TRBV10-2 and TRBJ1-4, with D possibly being TRBD1 (5 bases). The CDR3 contains 12 residues. Germline V gives CDR1 WSHSY, CDR2 SAAADI. Between the trimmed V and J ends, which lost 4 bases and 12 bases, there was a span of 12 bases. The CDR3 sequence: CASSGQGLELFF. CDR3 nucleotides: TGCGCCAGCAGTGGGCAGGGACTGGAACTGTTTTTT.

A single count supports this clone. CDR3 sequence: CSVNSGTSGYNEQFF. The CDR3 DNA follows: TGCAGCGTCAACTCCGGGACTAGCGGATACAATGAGCAGTTCTTC. The rearrangement joins TRBV29-1 to TRBJ2-1, with 11 bases that match TRBD2. CDR1 SQVTM and CDR2 ANQGSEA come from the germline V gene. This CDR3 is built from 15 residues. V lost 6 bases and J lost 4; bases outside the gene matches: 8.

This sequence joins TRBV19 and TRBJ1-1, with 9 bases matching TRBD1. V shed 4 bases, J shed 4 bases, and the junction held 4 bases outside the gene matches. CDR3 length: 14 amino acids. The germline V gene encodes CDR1 LNHDA and CDR2 SQIVND (reference sequence). CDR3 nucleotides: TGTGCCAGTAGTACTGGGGACAGGGCCACTGAAGCTTTCTTT. This codes for CASSTGDRATEAFF.

V and J are TRBV7-2 and TRBJ2-5, with TRBD2 as a possible D gene (5 bases). Deletions cut 5 bases from V and 2 bases from J, with 12 bases between. This CDR3 contains 14 residues. CDR1 and CDR2 (germline): SGHTA, FQGNSA. The CDR3 nucleotides are TGTGCCAGCAGCCACAAGACGGGACAAGAGACCCAGTACTTC. Amino acids: CASSHKTGQETQYF.

The rearrangement uses TRBV27 and TRBJ1-5, with 7 bases matching TRBD1. From germline, CDR1 is MNHEY and CDR2 SMNVEV (reference sequence). The CDR3 length is 19 residues. After removal of 6 bases from V and 4 bases from J, the junction contained 21 bases not matched to a gene. The CDR3 reads CASSPTLGQARLANQPQHF. The CDR3 DNA follows: TGTGCCAGCAGCCCAACCCTCGGACAGGCCCGATTAGCAAATCAGCCCCAGCATTTT.

This chain connects TRBV7-8 to TRBJ1-2, with D hard to call. The CDR3 consists of 12 residues. Germline V gene lookup returns CDR1 SGHVS and CDR2 FQNEAQ. The V end lost 3 bases, the J end lost 7 bases, and 9 bases lay between the germline ends. CDR3 DNA: TGTGCCAGCAGCTTCCCCCGTAGTGGCTACACCTTC. It codes for CASSFPRSGYTF. The whole variable domain, filled in from reference TRBV7-8 and TRBJ1-2, reads GAGVSQSPRYKVAKRGQDVALRCDPISGHVSLFWYQQALGQGPEFLTYFQNEAQLDKSGLPSDRFFAERPEGSVSTLKIQRTQQEDSAVYLCASSFPRSGYTFGSGTRLTVV.

V is TRBV7-2 and J is TRBJ2-3, with TRBD2 matching over 13 bases. CDR1 SGHTA and CDR2 FQGNSA come from the germline V gene. The CDR3 is 16 amino acids. V was pared by 6 bases and J by 4 bases, with 7 bases of the junction left unmatched. CDR3 sequence (DNA): TGTGCCAGCAGACCACTAGCGGGGGGGCCCTCAGATACGCAGTATTTT. Translation gives CASRPLAGGPSDTQYF.

In nucleotides, the CDR3 is TGTGCCAGCAGGGGGGGTAGCGGCAATCAGCCCCAGCATTTT. It encodes CASRGGSGNQPQHF. V gene TRBV7-2 combines with J gene TRBJ1-5; D might be TRBD1 (5 bases). Germline V gene lookup returns CDR1 SGHTA and CDR2 FQGNSA. Deletions cut 6 bases from V and 2 bases from J, with 11 bases between. The CDR3 loop spans 14 amino acids.

V and J are TRBV19 and TRBJ2-7; D unclear. Per the germline V gene, CDR1 is LNHDA and CDR2 is SQIVND (reference sequence). With 5 bases removed from V and 2 bases from J, the gap between germline ends came to 16 bases. The CDR3 consists of 15 residues. The CDR3 protein is CASSPSHGQAYEQYF. As DNA, the CDR3 is TGTGCCAGTAGTCCGTCACATGGCCAGGCCTACGAGCAGTACTTC.

The chain is built from TRBV6-1 and TRBJ1-1, with no clear D. This CDR3 is built from 13 residues. V was shortened by 8 bases and J by 4 bases, with 14 bases between the two germline ends. Germline V lookup: CDR1 MNHNS, CDR2 SASEGT. CDR3 region: CASEVLGGTEAFF. The CDR3 nucleotides read TGTGCCAGCGAGGTTCTGGGAGGCACTGAAGCTTTCTTT.

The chain employs TRBV27 and TRBJ2-2; 9 bases fit TRBD1. Per germline, CDR1 MNHEY and CDR2 SMNVEV (reference sequence). The CDR3 has 14 residues. The V segment lost 11 bases and the J segment 0 bases; nucleotides outside the gene matches: 4. Written as DNA, the CDR3 is TGTGCCGGGGACAGGGTACCGAACACCGGGGAGCTGTTTTTT. Translation gives CAGDRVPNTGELFF.

The chain couples TRBV9 to TRBJ2-1; 8 nucleotides match TRBD2. This CDR3 is built from 14 residues. V lost 0 bases, J lost 13 bases, and 9 bases stayed unmatched. Looked up from germline, CDR1 is SGDLS and CDR2 is YYNGEE. CDR3 nucleotides: TGTGCCAGCAGCGTAGCGGGAGGGATACGGGAACAGTTCTTC. Encoded protein: CASSVAGGIREQFF.

This CDR3 reads CASSAQVNTEAFF. CDR3 sequence (DNA): TGCGCCAGCAGTGCTCAGGTGAACACTGAAGCTTTCTTT. The V and J genes are TRBV10-1 and TRBJ1-1; D ambiguous. Germline assignment: CDR1 WNHNN and CDR2 SYGVQD (reference sequence). This CDR3 spans 13 amino acids. V was clipped by 4 bases and J by 0 bases, with 6 bases between them.

This chain connects TRBV9 to TRBJ2-7; 13 bases map to TRBD2. Germline V lookup: CDR1 SGDLS, CDR2 YYNGEE. This CDR3 is 17 amino acids long. The V gene end was trimmed by 4 bases and the J gene end by 7 bases; junction bases not matched to a gene: 14. The CDR3 region is CASSYRGGPGLAGEQYF. DNA of the CDR3: TGTGCCAGCAGCTACCGGGGAGGACCGGGACTAGCGGGGGAGCAGTACTTC.

This chain links TRBV30 with TRBJ1-6; possible D gene TRBD1, 6 bases. The CDR3 runs 14 residues. The germline V gene has CDR1 GTSNPN and CDR2 SVGIG (reference sequence). Trimming removed 6 bases at V and 6 bases at J, with 15 bases between. The CDR3: CACHRALGNSPLHF. Written as DNA, the CDR3 is TGTGCCTGCCACAGGGCCTTGGGTAATTCACCCCTCCACTTT.

The chain recombines TRBV9 with TRBJ1-4; D unclear. CDR1 SGDLS and CDR2 YYNGEE come from the germline V gene. Between the trimmed V and J ends, which lost 3 bases and 8 bases, there was a span of 11 bases. The CDR3 is 13 residues long. The DNA of the CDR3 is TGTGCCAGCAGCGGGCCCCCCAAGGAAAAACTGTTTTTT. Encoded protein: CASSGPPKEKLFF.

The chain is built from TRBV19 and TRBJ2-7; D remains unclear. The V gene's germline CDR1 is LNHDA and CDR2 SQIVND (reference sequence). This CDR3 is 14 amino acids long. Trimming stripped 4 bases from V and 8 bases from J, with 18 bases between. The CDR3 spells CASSTQPPPGKQYF. CDR3 bases: TGTGCCAGTAGTACCCAACCCCCCCCCGGTAAGCAGTACTTC.

In this sample, this clone turned up a few times. The chain recombines TRBV6-5 with TRBJ1-5; tentatively, D is TRBD1 (5 bases). The CDR3 loop spans 15 amino acids. The germline V gene encodes CDR1 MNHEY and CDR2 SVGAGI. The V end was cut by 0 bases, the J end by 4 bases, with 10 bases between. CDR3 nucleotides: TGTGCCAGCAGTTACTCTTACCAGGGTAATCAGCCCCAGCATTTT. It specifies CASSYSYQGNQPQHF.

This clone occurred once. V and J are TRBV5-1 and TRBJ1-1, with D uncertain. Germline V gene data show CDR1 as SGHRS and CDR2 as YFSETQ. The V gene lost 4 bases and the J gene lost 4 bases, with 17 bases spanning the gap. The CDR3 contains 15 residues. The CDR3 DNA reads TGCGCCAGCAGCCCGTCCCTCGCAGGCCCCACTGAAGCTTTCTTT. Amino acids: CASSPSLAGPTEAFF.

The rearrangement links TRBV7-2 to TRBJ2-3; 9 bases are shared with TRBD2. Looked up from germline, CDR1 is SGHTA and CDR2 is FQGNSA. The trim removed 4 bases at V and 6 bases at J, leaving 8 bases unmatched. The CDR3 has 15 amino acids. CDR3 sequence reads: CASSSPGLARDTQYF. The CDR3 nucleotides read TGTGCCAGCAGCTCTCCGGGACTAGCTCGGGATACGCAGTATTTT.

CDR3 bases: TGTGCCAGCAACCCAACAGACAGGGGAGGGCCTGAAGCTTTCTTT. Amino acid sequence: CASNPTDRGGPEAFF. The chain couples TRBV2 to TRBJ1-1; 8 bases are a match to TRBD1. CDR1 and CDR2 (germline): SNHLY, FYNNEI. Trimming at V came to 7 bases and at J to 6 bases, leaving 13 bases not matched to a gene. This CDR3 has 15 residues.

The chain carries TRBV19 and TRBJ1-5; D is ambiguous. Trimming took off 5 bases at V and 3 bases at J, with 5 bases between the two ends. Germline V lookup: CDR1 LNHDA, CDR2 SQIVND (reference sequence). This CDR3 region has 12 residues. CDR3 protein: CASSGPNQPQHF. The CDR3 coding sequence is TGTGCCAGTAGTGGCCCCAATCAGCCCCAGCATTTT.